The 5 T cell receptor beta chains presented below share a single source sample, sequenced in a study of cytomegalovirus exposure and HLA in healthy donors. Both 60 Vbeta primers and 13 Jbeta primers went into the PCR. Repertoires were generated with immunoSEQ multiplex PCR, while TCRdb's copy carries only in-frame clones and drops some. Of roughly 100,000 clones in the sample, 78% were seen once. The sample consisted of PBMCs. The receptors come from a woman in her thirties or forties in good health and CMV-seronegative.

This sequence joins TRBV19 and TRBJ1-5; 11 nucleotides align to TRBD1. V dropped 5 bases and J dropped 7; count of bases not matched to a gene: 7. The CDR3 is 15 amino acids. The germline V gene encodes CDR1 LNHDA and CDR2 SQIVND (reference sequence). For the CDR3, the DNA is TGTGCCAGTAGTGCTGGACAGGGGGCTGGACAGCCCCAGCATTTT. Translating gives CASSAGQGAGQPQHF.

The chain links TRBV7-8 to TRBJ2-5; D is possibly TRBD2 (6 bases). Germline V lookup: CDR1 SGHVS, CDR2 FQNEAQ. V dropped 1 base and J dropped 4 bases, with 16 bases sitting between them. The CDR3 has 16 residues. The CDR3 is CASSLGWRGTPETQYF. In DNA form, the CDR3 reads TGTGCCAGCAGCTTAGGTTGGCGGGGAACCCCAGAGACCCAGTACTTC.

The V and J genes are TRBV19 and TRBJ2-3, with D unresolved. The CDR3 sequence is 13 residues long. Trimming took 3 bases from V and 4 from J, leaving 8 bases between them. The germline gives CDR1 LNHDA, CDR2 SQIVND (reference sequence). The CDR3 DNA follows: TGTGCCAGTAGTATCGGGTACTCAGATACGCAGTATTTT. Its translation is CASSIGYSDTQYF. The full variable domain, completed using reference TRBV19 and TRBJ2-3, is DGGITQSPKYLFRKEGQNVTLSCEQNLNHDAMYWYRQDPGQGLRLIYYSQIVNDFQKGDIAEGYSVSREKKESFPLTVTSAQKNPTAFYLCASSIGYSDTQYFGPGTRLTVL.

The J gene is TRBJ2-1, the V gene TRBV27; D unresolved. This CDR3 contains 14 residues. Looked up from germline, CDR1 is MNHEY and CDR2 is SMNVEV (reference sequence). Trimming removed 4 bases from V and 10 bases from J, with 17 bases in between. The CDR3 DNA reads as TGTGCCAGCAGTTCACCCACGAGGAATAAAGAGCAGTTCTTC. This sequence encodes CASSSPTRNKEQFF.

J is TRBJ1-2 and V is TRBV7-9; possibly TRBD1 for D (5 bases). V lost 4 bases to trimming and J lost 4 bases, with 10 bases between them. Germline CDR1 SEHNR, CDR2 FQNEAQ (reference sequence). The CDR3 totals 13 residues. CDR3 protein: CASSSDSFYGYTF. The CDR3 DNA reads TGTGCCAGCAGCTCCGACAGTTTCTATGGCTACACCTTC.